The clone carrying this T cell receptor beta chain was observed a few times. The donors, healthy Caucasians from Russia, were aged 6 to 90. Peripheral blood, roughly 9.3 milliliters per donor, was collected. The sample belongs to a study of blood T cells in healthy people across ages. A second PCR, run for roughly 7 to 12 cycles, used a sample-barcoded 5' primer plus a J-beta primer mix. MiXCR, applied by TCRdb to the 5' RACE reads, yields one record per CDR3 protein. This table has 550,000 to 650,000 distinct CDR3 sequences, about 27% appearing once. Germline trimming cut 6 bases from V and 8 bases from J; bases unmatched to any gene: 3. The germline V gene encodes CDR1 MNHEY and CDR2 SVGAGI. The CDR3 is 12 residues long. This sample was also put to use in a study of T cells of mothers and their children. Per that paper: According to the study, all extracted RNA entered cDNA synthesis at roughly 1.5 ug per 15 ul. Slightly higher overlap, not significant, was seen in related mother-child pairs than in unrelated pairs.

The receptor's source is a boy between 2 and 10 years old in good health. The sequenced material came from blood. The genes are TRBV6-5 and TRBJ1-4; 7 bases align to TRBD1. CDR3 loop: CASSPRGEKLFF. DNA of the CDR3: TGTGCCAGCAGCCCCAGGGGGGAAAAACTGTTTTTT.